This TCR beta chain was profiled in a study of tumor and adjacent non-tumor tissue in lung cancer. Study-level findings and limits: Significantly higher TCR diversity was found in tumor than normal lung.

CDR3 length equals 12 residues. The germline V gene has CDR1 MNHNS and CDR2 SASEGT. No cell sorting was done before RNA was extracted from the tissue. The library came from three nested PCR rounds adapted from ARM-PCR protocols. One entry per CDR3 protein results from TCRdb running MiXCR on the multiplex PCR reads. The table lists 200,000 to 250,000 distinct CDR3 sequences, 60% to 85% of them singletons, with 20% to 25% in the top ten. Comment on this clonotype: As yet, its antigen is unknown. One end of the junction is discordant with germline, which a read error may explain.

The receptor comes from a man aged 60 to 75 with non-small cell lung cancer. Sequencing input: lung tumor tissue. The rearrangement links TRBV6-1 to TRBJ1-2, with no clear D. Here the CDR3 reads CSSSSGSYGYTF. For the CDR3, the DNA is TGTTCCAGCAGCTCCGGGAGCTATGGCTATACCTTC.